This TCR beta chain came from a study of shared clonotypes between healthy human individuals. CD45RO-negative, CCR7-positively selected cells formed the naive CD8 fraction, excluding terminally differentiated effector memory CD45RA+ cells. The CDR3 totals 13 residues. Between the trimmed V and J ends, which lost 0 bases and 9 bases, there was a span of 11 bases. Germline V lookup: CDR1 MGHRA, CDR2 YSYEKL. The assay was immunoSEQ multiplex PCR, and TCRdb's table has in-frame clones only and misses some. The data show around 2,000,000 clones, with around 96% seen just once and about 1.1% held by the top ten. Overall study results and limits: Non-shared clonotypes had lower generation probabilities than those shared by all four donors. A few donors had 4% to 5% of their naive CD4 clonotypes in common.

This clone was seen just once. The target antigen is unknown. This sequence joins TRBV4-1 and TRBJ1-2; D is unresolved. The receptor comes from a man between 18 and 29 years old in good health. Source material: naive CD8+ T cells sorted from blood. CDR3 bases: TGCGCCAGCAGCCAAGAACGGAGCCACAGCTACACCTTC. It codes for CASSQERSHSYTF.